This T cell receptor (beta chain) was recorded in a study of blood T cells in healthy people across ages. Study-wide results and caveats: What prevented conclusive comparison of naive and antigen-experienced cells was that PBMCs were unsorted. Long-lived donors exceeded aged donors in naive CD4+ cells and diversity.

Comment on this clonotype: Antigen specificity is unknown.

Germline values: CDR1 SEHNR, CDR2 FQNEAQ (reference sequence). The CDR3 is 13 residues long. V was trimmed by 3 bases and J by 7 bases, leaving 10 bases between them. A second roughly 6 to 11 cycle PCR used barcoded and J-beta primers. TCRdb reanalysed the 5' RACE reads using MiXCR and keeps one entry per CDR3 protein. This sample has hundreds of thousands of distinct CDR3 sequences; roughly 64% occur once, and the top ten carry around 20%. The rearrangement joins TRBV7-9 to TRBJ2-4; possibly TRBD1 for D (6 bases). The sequenced sample consisted of blood. The sequence was obtained from a young man in good health. CDR3 DNA: TGTGCCAGCAGCTTCGGGCAGGGGAACATTCAGTACTTC. This gives the protein CASSFGQGNIQYF.